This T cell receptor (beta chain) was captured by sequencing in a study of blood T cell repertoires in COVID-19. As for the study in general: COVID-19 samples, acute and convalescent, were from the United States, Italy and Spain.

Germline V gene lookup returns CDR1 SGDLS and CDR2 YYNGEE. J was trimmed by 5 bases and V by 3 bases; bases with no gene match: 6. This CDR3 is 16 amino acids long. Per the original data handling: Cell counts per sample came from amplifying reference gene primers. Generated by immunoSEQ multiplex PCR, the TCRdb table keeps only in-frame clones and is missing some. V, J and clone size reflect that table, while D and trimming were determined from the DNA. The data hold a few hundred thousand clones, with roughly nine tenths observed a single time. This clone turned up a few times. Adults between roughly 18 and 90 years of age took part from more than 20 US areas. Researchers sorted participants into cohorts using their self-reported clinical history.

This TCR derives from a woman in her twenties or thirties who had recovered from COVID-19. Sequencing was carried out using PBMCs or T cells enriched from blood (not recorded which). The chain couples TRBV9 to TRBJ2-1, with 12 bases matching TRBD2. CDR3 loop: CASSDPTSGGNNEQFF. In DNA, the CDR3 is TGTGCCAGCAGCGACCCGACTAGCGGGGGAAACAATGAGCAGTTCTTC.